This is a list of T cell receptor beta chains from one sample in a study of blood T cell repertoires in COVID-19. Only in-frame clones appear in the TCRdb table, and some are missing; sequencing was by immunoSEQ multiplex PCR. The sample consists of a few hundred thousand clones, about 88% of them appearing once. Sequenced sample: peripheral blood. Receptors originate from a woman aged 45-65 years with COVID-19, enrolled during active disease. CDR3s include the opening cysteine and the closing phenylalanine or tryptophan. A D gene is named only where the DNA matches it firmly. Clone size appears in some rows only: once, few, many, or a class for an expanded clone.

j_call d_call clone_size v_call cdr3_nt cdr3_aa
TRBJ1-1 - - TRBV29-1 TGCAGCGTGGATTGGTTGGACAGCTTAGAACTCGTGATGAACACTGAAGCTTTCTTT CSVDWLDSLELVMNTEAFF
TRBJ2-1 - - TRBV27 TGTGCCAGCAGTTTGGTGCTCGGGGTTGAGCAGTTCTTC CASSLVLGVEQFF
TRBJ1-5 - - TRBV19 TGTGCCAGTAGTATCGAGGCCCCGGGGCAGCCCCAGCATTTT CASSIEAPGQPQHF
TRBJ1-6 - - TRBV9 TGTGCCAGCAGCAATGGGGGGACCAATTCACCCCTCCACTTT CASSNGGTNSPLHF
TRBJ2-7 - - TRBV28 TGTGCCAGCAGTTTCCAGGGGAAGGGCTACGAGCAGTACTTC CASSFQGKGYEQYF
TRBJ2-2 - - TRBV28 TGTGCCAGCAGTTTAAGAGCAGGGGTCGACACCGGGGAGCTGTTTTTT CASSLRAGVDTGELFF
TRBJ1-1 - - TRBV4-1 TGCGCCAGCAGCCCACGGGAAACGAACACTGAAGCTTTCTTT CASSPRETNTEAFF
TRBJ2-5 - - TRBV28 TGTGCCAGCACACAGGCGGAGACCCAGTACTTC CASTQAETQYF
TRBJ2-1 TRBD2 - TRBV11-2 TGTGCCAGCAGCGGCGGGAGGAGCTCCTACAATGAGCAGTTCTTC CASSGGRSSYNEQFF
TRBJ1-1 TRBD1 - TRBV6-5 TGTGCCAGCACCCCGGACAGGGGGCATACTGAAGCTTTCTTT CASTPDRGHTEAFF
TRBJ1-1 - - TRBV15 TGTGCCACCAGCAGAGTGAGTGGGGGGGGATGGACTGAAGCTTTCTTT CATSRVSGGGWTEAFF
TRBJ2-7 - - TRBV29-1 TGCAGCGTTGAAGGAGGAAGGGGGTCCTACGAGCAGTACTTC CSVEGGRGSYEQYF
TRBJ2-7 TRBD1 - TRBV19 TGTGCCAGTAGTATCGCGACAGGGGACGAGCAGTACTTC CASSIATGDEQYF
TRBJ2-1 TRBD1 - TRBV19 TGTGCCAGTAGTCCCCGGACAGGGGTCTACAATGAGCAGTTCTTC CASSPRTGVYNEQFF
TRBJ2-3 - - TRBV24-1 TGTGCCACCAGTAGCGCTAGTTCAGTAGATACGCAGTATTTT CATSSASSVDTQYF
TRBJ1-5 - - TRBV15 TGTGCCACCAGCAGACCCATTAGAAACTATCAGCCCCAGCATTTT CATSRPIRNYQPQHF
TRBJ2-7 TRBD2 - TRBV14 TGTGCCAGCAGCCACTTTGGACTAGGGATACGCTACGAGCAGTACTTC CASSHFGLGIRYEQYF
TRBJ2-1 TRBD2 - TRBV24-1 TGTGCCACCAGTGATTGGACTAGCGTGAATGAGCAGTTCTTC CATSDWTSVNEQFF
TRBJ2-2 TRBD1 - TRBV6-5 TGTGCCAGCAGCCAGGGGGCGCCCACCGGGGAGCTGTTTTTT CASSQGAPTGELFF
TRBJ2-3 - - TRBV7-3 TGTGCCAGCAGCCGATCGGGGGAAGGAGGCACAGATACGCAGTATTTT CASSRSGEGGTDTQYF
TRBJ2-2 TRBD2 - TRBV14 TGTGCCAGCAGCCAAGTATATCCAACTAGCGCCGGGGAGCTGTTTTTT CASSQVYPTSAGELFF
TRBJ1-1 - - TRBV11-2 TGTGCCAGCGCCAGGATTCAGGGGTCGTGGGGTGAAGCTTTCTTT CASARIQGSWGEAFF
TRBJ2-1 TRBD1 - TRBV3-1/TRBV3-2 TGTGCCAGCAGCCGAGGACAGGGGGCCAATGAGCAGTTCTTC CASSRGQGANEQFF
TRBJ1-1 - - TRBV5-6 TGTGCCAGCAGCTTAGGACAGCAGACAGTAACTTTCTTT CASSLGQQTVTFF
TRBJ2-1 TRBD2 - TRBV3-1/TRBV3-2 TGTGCCAGCAGCCAAGAACTAGCGGGCCACAATGAGCAGTTCTTC CASSQELAGHNEQFF
TRBJ1-5 - once TRBV4-1 TGCGCCAGCAGCCAAGTAAGCGAAAGCAATCAGCCCCAGCATTTT CASSQVSESNQPQHF
TRBJ2-3 TRBD1 - TRBV27 TGTGCCAGCGCCACCAGACAGGGTTGGCGGGATACGCAGTATTTT CASATRQGWRDTQYF
TRBJ1-1 - - TRBV2 TGTGCCAGCAGTGAAAATTGGGGAGGCACTGAAGCTTTCTTT CASSENWGGTEAFF
TRBJ2-2 - - TRBV7-9 TGTGCCAGCAGCTTATCTGGAGACAGGAACACCGGGGAGCTGTTTTTT CASSLSGDRNTGELFF
TRBJ1-2 - few TRBV28 TGTGCCAGCAGTTTACTGGGAGGTAACTATGGCTACACCTTC CASSLLGGNYGYTF
TRBJ2-1 - - TRBV27 TGTGCCAGCAGTCTGGAGAGATCTAGCTCCTACAATGAGCAGTTCTTC CASSLERSSSYNEQFF
TRBJ1-2 - - TRBV14 TGTGCCAGCAGCCCTGGAAGAGGCAGGGACTATGGCTACACCTTC CASSPGRGRDYGYTF
TRBJ2-3 - - TRBV12-3/TRBV12-4 TGTGCCAGCAGATACACAGATACGCAGTATTTT CASRYTDTQYF
TRBJ2-3 TRBD2 - TRBV6-1 TGTGCCAGCAGTGAAGCGTGGACTAGCTCCCAACTTACAGATACGCAGTATTTT CASSEAWTSSQLTDTQYF
TRBJ2-1 TRBD2 - TRBV7-9 TGTGCCAGCAGCTTAGCGTTGGGGCTAGCGGGGGGAGACAATGAGCAGTTCTTC CASSLALGLAGGDNEQFF
TRBJ2-3 TRBD2 - TRBV30 TGTGCCTGGGGGCCTAGCGGGGGTGCAGATACGCAGTATTTT CAWGPSGGADTQYF
TRBJ2-1 TRBD2 once TRBV9 TGTGCCAGCAGCCCCTGGGGACTAGCGGGGGGGCGGGAGCAGTTCTTC CASSPWGLAGGREQFF
TRBJ2-6 - - TRBV19 TGTGCCAGTAGTACCAGGGTGGCCGGGGCCAACGTCCTGACTTTC CASSTRVAGANVLTF